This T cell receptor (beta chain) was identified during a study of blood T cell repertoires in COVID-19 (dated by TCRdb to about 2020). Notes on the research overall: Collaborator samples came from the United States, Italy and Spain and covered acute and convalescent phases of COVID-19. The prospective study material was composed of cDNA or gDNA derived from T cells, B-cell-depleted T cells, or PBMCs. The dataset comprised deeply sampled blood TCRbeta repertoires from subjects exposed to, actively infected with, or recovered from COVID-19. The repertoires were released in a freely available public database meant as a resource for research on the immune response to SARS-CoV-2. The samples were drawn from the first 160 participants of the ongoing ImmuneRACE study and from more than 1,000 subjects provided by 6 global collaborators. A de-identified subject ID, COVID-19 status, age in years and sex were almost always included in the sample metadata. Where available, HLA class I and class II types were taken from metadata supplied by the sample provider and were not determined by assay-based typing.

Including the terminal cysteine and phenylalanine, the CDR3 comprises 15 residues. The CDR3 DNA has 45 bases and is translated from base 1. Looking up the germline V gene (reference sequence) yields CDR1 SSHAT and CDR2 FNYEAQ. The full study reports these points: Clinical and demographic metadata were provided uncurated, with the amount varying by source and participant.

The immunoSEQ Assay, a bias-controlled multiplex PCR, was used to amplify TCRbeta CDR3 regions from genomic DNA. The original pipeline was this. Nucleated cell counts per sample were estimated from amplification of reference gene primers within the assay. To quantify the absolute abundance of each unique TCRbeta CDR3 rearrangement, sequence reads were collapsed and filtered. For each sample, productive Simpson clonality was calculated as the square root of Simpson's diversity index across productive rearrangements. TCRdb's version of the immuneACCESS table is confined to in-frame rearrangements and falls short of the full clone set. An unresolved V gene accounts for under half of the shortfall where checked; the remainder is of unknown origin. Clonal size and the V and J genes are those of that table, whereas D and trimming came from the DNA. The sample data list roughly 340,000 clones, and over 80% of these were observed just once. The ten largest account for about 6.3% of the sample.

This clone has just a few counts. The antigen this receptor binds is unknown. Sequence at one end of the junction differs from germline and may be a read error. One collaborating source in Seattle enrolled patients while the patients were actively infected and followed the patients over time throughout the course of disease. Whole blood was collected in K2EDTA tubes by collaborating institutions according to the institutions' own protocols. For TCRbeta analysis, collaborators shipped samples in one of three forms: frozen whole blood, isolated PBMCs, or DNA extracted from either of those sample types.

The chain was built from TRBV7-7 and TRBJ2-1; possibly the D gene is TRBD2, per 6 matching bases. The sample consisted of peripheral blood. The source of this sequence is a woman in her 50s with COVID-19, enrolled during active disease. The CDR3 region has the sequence CASSSGTPSYNEQFF. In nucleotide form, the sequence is TGTGCTAGCAGCTCCGGGACTCCTTCCTACAATGAGCAGTTCTTC.